The next 26 T cell receptor beta chains were all read from a single sample in a study of T cells after yellow fever vaccination. TCRdb ran MiXCR on the 5' RACE reads and lists one entry per CDR3 protein. Of around 100,000 distinct CDR3 sequences listed, roughly 8.9% are singletons. This specimen was CD8+ T cells sorted from PBMCs, taken 45 days after the yellow fever booster vaccination. The receptors shown here come from a young man who received the YFV17D yellow fever vaccine.

There are a few counts of this clonotype. The chain couples TRBV27 to TRBJ2-5, with TRBD1 matching over 8 bases. The germline gives CDR1 MNHEY, CDR2 SMNVEV (reference sequence). The CDR3 covers 15 residues. The V segment lost 7 bases and the J segment 5 bases; nucleotides outside the gene matches: 12. The DNA for the CDR3 is TGTGCCAGCAACCAGGGGGCGGGGCAGGAGGAGACCCAGTACTTC. It specifies CASNQGAGQEETQYF.

This clonotype was observed a handful of times. J is TRBJ2-2 and V is TRBV29-1; D is unclear. V dropped 4 bases and J dropped 1 base, with 10 bases sitting between them. The CDR3 contains 14 residues. CDR1 SQVTM and CDR2 ANQGSEA come from the germline V gene. The CDR3 loop reads CSVVSQLNTGELFF. In nucleotides, the CDR3 is TGCAGCGTTGTTAGTCAGCTGAACACCGGGGAGCTGTTTTTT.

This clonotype was observed a handful of times. The V gene is TRBV27, the J gene TRBJ1-5; no firm D call. The CDR3 sequence is 14 residues long. The V end was cut by 6 bases, the J end by 2 bases, with 11 bases between. Germline CDR1 reads MNHEY; CDR2 reads SMNVEV (reference sequence). CDR3 residues: CASSPFIGNQPQHF. The DNA of the CDR3 is TGTGCCAGCAGCCCATTTATCGGCAATCAGCCCCAGCATTTT.

The V and J genes are TRBV12-3 or TRBV12-4 and TRBJ1-1, with no clear D. V was trimmed by 4 bases and J by 1 base, leaving 13 bases between them. The CDR3 covers 15 residues. CDR3 bases: TGTGCCAGCAGTTGGGGTCTAGCGACGAACACTGAAGCTTTCTTT. Its translation is CASSWGLATNTEAFF.

This clonotype occurred many times. The chain couples TRBV6-1 to TRBJ2-5; possibly TRBD1 for D (5 bases). CDR1 is MNHNS and CDR2 is SASEGT in the germline V gene. V was pared by 5 bases and J by 4 bases, with 14 bases between. The CDR3 covers 14 residues. The CDR3 here is CASSRQWIGETQYF. The CDR3 bases are TGTGCCAGCAGTCGACAGTGGATAGGAGAGACCCAGTACTTC.

Many counts were recorded for this clonotype. The gene calls are TRBV6-5 and TRBJ2-1; D gene uncertain. CDR1 is MNHEY, CDR2 SVGAGI, per germline. The CDR3 has 15 amino acids. V was shortened by 0 bases and J by 8 bases, with 14 bases between the two germline ends. The CDR3 DNA reads TGTGCCAGCAGTTACTCGGCATCAGGTACGGATGAGCAGTTCTTC. Amino acid sequence: CASSYSASGTDEQFF.

At least ten counts were recorded for this clonotype. The genes are TRBV5-5 and TRBJ2-7; weak D call: TRBD2 (5 bases). Per germline, CDR1 SGHKS and CDR2 YYEKEE (reference sequence). This CDR3 spans 11 amino acids. V lost 4 bases and J 7 bases, leaving 9 bases between the germline ends. The CDR3 protein is CASSPGREQYF. The CDR3 nucleotides read TGTGCCAGCAGCCCTGGGAGAGAGCAGTACTTC.

This clonotype was counted ten times or more. The V gene is TRBV7-9, the J gene TRBJ1-6; no clear D gene. Germline-derived CDR1 and CDR2 are SEHNR and FQNEAQ (reference sequence). V lost 6 bases to trimming and J lost 3 bases, with 9 bases between them. This CDR3 spans 14 amino acids. The CDR3 DNA reads as TGTGCCAGCAGTTCCTCGTACTATAATTCACCCCTCCACTTT. Translating it yields CASSSSYYNSPLHF.

This clonotype showed up just a few times. CDR3 protein: CSARDSRAVLYEQYF. The DNA for the CDR3 is TGCAGTGCTAGAGATAGCCGGGCGGTTCTCTACGAGCAGTACTTC. This chain joins TRBV20-1 and TRBJ2-7; D uncertain. Germline CDR1 reads DFQATT; CDR2 reads SNEGSKA (reference sequence). The CDR3 is 15 amino acids. V lost 0 bases and J lost 3, with 15 bases in between.

This clonotype has a handful of counts. The chain uses TRBV9 and TRBJ2-3; tentatively, D is TRBD1 or TRBD2 (6 bases each). V lost 3 bases and J lost 3, with 14 bases in between. Germline CDR1 is SGDLS and CDR2 is YYNGEE. The CDR3 is made up of 15 amino acids. CDR3 region: CASSADRRGTDTQYF. CDR3 sequence (DNA): TGTGCCAGCAGCGCCGACCGGAGGGGGACAGATACGCAGTATTTT.

Points on this clonotype: A read error may explain this, as a much larger clone is one base away. The V call is TRBV10-2, the J call TRBJ2-3; TRBD2 matches 8 bases. This CDR3 contains 17 residues. The germline gives CDR1 WSHSY, CDR2 SAAADI. CDR3 sequence: CPSSESSVAGTTDTQYF. In DNA form, the CDR3 reads TGCCCCAGCAGTGAGTCGAGTGTAGCGGGGACCACAGATACGCAGTATTTT.

This clonotype was detected many times. The rearrangement joins TRBV29-1 to TRBJ2-1; D is uncertain. Germline values: CDR1 SQVTM, CDR2 ANQGSEA. V was trimmed by 7 bases and J by 0 bases, leaving 10 bases between them. This CDR3 has 13 residues. The CDR3 sequence: CSGEVSSYNEQFF. In DNA, the CDR3 is TGCAGCGGGGAAGTGAGCTCCTACAATGAGCAGTTCTTC.

This clonotype was picked up many times. This chain connects TRBV6-2 or TRBV6-3 to TRBJ2-1, with 11 nucleotides matching TRBD2. The V gene's germline CDR1 is MNHEY and CDR2 SVGEGT. Trimming at V came to 6 bases and at J to 2 bases, leaving 6 bases not matched to a gene. The CDR3 length is 16 residues. DNA of the CDR3: TGTGCCAGCAGACTCCGACTAGCGGGGACCTACAATGAGCAGTTCTTC. It is translated as CASRLRLAGTYNEQFF.

This clonotype was detected many times. The chain joins TRBV5-5 to TRBJ2-3; D not certain. The CDR3 consists of 16 residues. Germline V CDR1 and CDR2: SGHKS, YYEKEE (reference sequence). V gave up 2 bases and J gave up 2 bases, with 15 bases separating them. The CDR3 nucleotides read TGTGCCAGCAGCTTCGGAATGGTGACGTACACAGATACGCAGTATTTT. It codes for CASSFGMVTYTDTQYF.

This clonotype was recorded many times. The V call is TRBV12-3 or TRBV12-4, the J call TRBJ2-1; a possible D gene is TRBD1 (6 bases). The CDR3 is made up of 15 amino acids. V was cut by 5 bases and J by 2 bases, with 13 bases left in between. The CDR3 spells CASSTTGLAYNEQFF. In DNA, the CDR3 is TGTGCCAGCAGTACAACAGGGCTGGCCTACAATGAGCAGTTCTTC.

Ten or more counts support this clonotype. The gene calls are TRBV12-3 or TRBV12-4 and TRBJ2-7; 9 nucleotides agree with TRBD1. The CDR3 is made up of 14 amino acids. The trim removed 1 base at V and 3 bases at J, leaving 1 base unmatched. CDR3 residues: CASSLGGQGYEQYF. For the CDR3, the DNA is TGTGCCAGCAGTTTAGGGGGACAGGGCTACGAGCAGTACTTC.

This clonotype has more than one count but fewer than ten. The V call is TRBV6-5, the J call TRBJ2-7, with 10 bases that match TRBD2. The CDR3 has 14 amino acids. Germline-derived CDR1 and CDR2 are MNHEY and SVGAGI. Germline trimming cut 6 bases from V and 2 bases from J; bases unmatched to any gene: 4. CDR3 sequence: CASSLAGVAYEQYF. As DNA, the CDR3 is TGTGCCAGCAGCCTAGCGGGAGTAGCCTACGAGCAGTACTTC.

This clonotype was found a few times. The chain couples TRBV11-1 to TRBJ2-1; D is perhaps TRBD1 (5 bases). The CDR3 extends over 14 amino acids. Trimming stripped 5 bases from V and 7 bases from J, with 15 bases between. Germline loops: CDR1 SGHAT, CDR2 FQDESV (reference sequence). The CDR3, as DNA: TGTGCCAGCAGCGAACAGGCTGATTGGAATGAGCAGTTCTTC. This codes for CASSEQADWNEQFF.

On this clonotype itself: Lacking the conserved final phenylalanine or tryptophan, this CDR3 likely reflects a read error. The rearrangement links TRBV4-3 to TRBJ2-7; 12 bases align to TRBD2. The germline CDR1 and CDR2 sequences are LGHNA and YSLEER. CDR3 length equals 15 residues. Losses at the gene ends were 1 base for V and 4 bases for J; bases not matched to a gene: 2. CDR3 bases: TGCGCCAGCAGCCAAGGGACTAGCGGGAATTACGAGCAGTACATC. Translation gives CASSQGTSGNYEQYI.

The chain has TRBV27 and TRBJ2-7; TRBD2 might be the D (6 bases). Looked up from germline, CDR1 is MNHEY and CDR2 is SMNVEV (reference sequence). This CDR3 spans 17 amino acids. Trimming took 1 base from V and 1 from J, leaving 17 bases between them. In DNA, the CDR3 is TGTGCCAGCAGTTTATTTTCCCCCGAGCGGGCGTCCTACGAGCAGTACTTC. Protein sequence: CASSLFSPERASYEQYF.

This clonotype has more than one count but fewer than ten. The chain joins TRBV7-9 to TRBJ1-4; D might be TRBD1 (6 bases). CDR3 size: 15 residues. Germline values: CDR1 SEHNR, CDR2 FQNEAQ (reference sequence). V was trimmed by 4 bases and J by 8 bases, leaving 17 bases between them. The chain's CDR3 is CASSSGPTGLEKLFF. The CDR3 DNA follows: TGTGCCAGCAGCTCTGGCCCGACAGGCTTGGAAAAACTGTTTTTT. Filled out from reference TRBV7-9 and TRBJ1-4, the complete variable domain reads DTGVSQNPRHKITKRGQNVTFRCDPISEHNRLYWYRQTLGQGPEFLTYFQNEAQLEKSRLLSDRFSAERPKGSFSTLEIQRTEQGDSAMYLCASSSGPTGLEKLFFGSGTQLSVL.

At least ten counts were recorded for this clonotype. At one end, the junction sequence differs from germline, possibly due to a read error. The V call is TRBV5-1, the J call TRBJ2-7; perhaps D is TRBD1 or TRBD2 (5 bases each). Per the germline V gene, CDR1 is SGHRS and CDR2 is YFSETQ. This CDR3 has 11 amino acids. The CDR3 nucleotides are TGCGCCAGCAGCTTTCGGGACGACCAGTACTTC. It specifies CASSFRDDQYF.

This clonotype has more than one count but fewer than ten. This sequence joins TRBV7-9 and TRBJ2-3, with no clear D. The germline V and J ends were trimmed by 5 bases and 6 bases, with 18 bases remaining between them. Germline values: CDR1 SEHNR, CDR2 FQNEAQ (reference sequence). This CDR3 has 15 residues. In nucleotides, the CDR3 is TGTGCCAGCAGCGGCTCGCGACAAGCCCTCGATACGCAGTATTTT. This sequence encodes CASSGSRQALDTQYF.

This clonotype was detected ten times or more. The chain is built from TRBV24-1 and TRBJ2-2; D not resolved. The CDR3 has 14 amino acids. Trimming cost V 2 bases and J 6 bases, with 9 bases left between them. Germline V gives CDR1 KGHDR, CDR2 SFDVKD. CDR3 in amino acids: CATSDSRPAGELFF. CDR3 nucleotides: TGTGCCACCAGTGATTCCCGTCCCGCCGGGGAGCTGTTTTTT.

The chain has TRBV11-2 and TRBJ2-5; possibly TRBD1 for D (6 bases). Germline CDR1 and CDR2: SGHAT and FQNNGV. Trimming shortened V by 5 bases and J by 2 bases, and 21 bases separated the two germline ends. This CDR3 is 17 amino acids long. CDR3 in amino acids: CASSATRRRTVQETQYF. CDR3 coding DNA: TGTGCCAGCAGCGCAACACGCCGGCGGACAGTGCAAGAGACCCAGTACTTC. The whole variable domain, remainder taken from reference TRBV11-2 and TRBJ2-5, is EAGVAQSPRYKIIEKRQSVAFWCNPISGHATLYWYQQILGQGPKLLIQFQNNGVVDDSQLPKDRFSAERLKGVDSTLKIQPAKLEDSAVYLCASSATRRRTVQETQYFGPGTRLLVL.

This clonotype was recorded at least ten times. The CDR3 loop is CSARVYRGVYEQYF. Written as DNA, the CDR3 is TGCAGTGCTAGAGTATACAGGGGCGTCTACGAGCAGTACTTC. The chain links TRBV20-1 to TRBJ2-7; 7 bases agree with TRBD1. CDR1 DFQATT and CDR2 SNEGSKA come from the germline V gene (reference sequence). The V and J ends lost 1 base and 3 bases, in that order; junction bases with no gene match: 6. The CDR3 spans 14 residues.